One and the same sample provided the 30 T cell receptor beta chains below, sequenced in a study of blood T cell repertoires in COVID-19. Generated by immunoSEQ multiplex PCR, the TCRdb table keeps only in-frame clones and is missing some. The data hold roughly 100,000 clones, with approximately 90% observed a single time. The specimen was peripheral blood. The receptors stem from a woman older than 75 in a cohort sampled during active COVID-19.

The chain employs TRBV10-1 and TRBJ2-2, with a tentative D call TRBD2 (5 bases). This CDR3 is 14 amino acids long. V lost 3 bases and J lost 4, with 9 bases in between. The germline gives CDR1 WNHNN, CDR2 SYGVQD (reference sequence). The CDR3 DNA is TGCGCCAGCAGTGAAGGACTCCGCACCGGGGAGCTGTTTTTT. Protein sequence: CASSEGLRTGELFF.

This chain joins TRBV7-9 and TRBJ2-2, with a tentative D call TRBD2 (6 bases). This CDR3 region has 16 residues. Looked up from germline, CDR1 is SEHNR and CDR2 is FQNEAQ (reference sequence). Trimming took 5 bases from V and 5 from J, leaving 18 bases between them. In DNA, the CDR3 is TGTGCCAGCAGCCCGCAAGGACCTCGGGAGACCGGGGAGCTGTTTTTT. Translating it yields CASSPQGPRETGELFF.

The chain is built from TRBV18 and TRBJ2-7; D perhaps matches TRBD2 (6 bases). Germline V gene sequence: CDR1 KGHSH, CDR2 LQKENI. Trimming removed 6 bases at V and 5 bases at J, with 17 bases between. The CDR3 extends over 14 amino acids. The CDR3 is CASSKGGTGNEQYF. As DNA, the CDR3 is TGTGCCAGCTCGAAGGGCGGGACCGGAAACGAGCAGTACTTC.

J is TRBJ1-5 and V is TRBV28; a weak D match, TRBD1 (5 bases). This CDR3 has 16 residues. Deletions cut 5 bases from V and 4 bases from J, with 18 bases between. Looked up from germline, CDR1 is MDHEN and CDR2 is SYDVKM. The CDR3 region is CASSIPGTRGNQPQHF. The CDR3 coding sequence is TGTGCCAGCAGTATTCCGGGGACGCGGGGGAATCAGCCCCAGCATTTT. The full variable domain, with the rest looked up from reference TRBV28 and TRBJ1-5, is DVKVTQSSRYLVKRTGEKVFLECVQDMDHENMFWYRQDPGLGLRLIYFSYDVKMKEKGDIPEGYSVSREKKERFSLILESASTNQTSMYLCASSIPGTRGNQPQHFGDGTRLSIL.

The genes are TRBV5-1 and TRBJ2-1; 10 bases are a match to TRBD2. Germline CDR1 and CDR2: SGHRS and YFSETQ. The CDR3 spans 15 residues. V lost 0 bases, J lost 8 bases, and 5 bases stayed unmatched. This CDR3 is CASSLGSGGTDEQFF. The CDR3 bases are TGCGCCAGCAGCTTGGGTAGCGGGGGGACGGATGAGCAGTTCTTC.

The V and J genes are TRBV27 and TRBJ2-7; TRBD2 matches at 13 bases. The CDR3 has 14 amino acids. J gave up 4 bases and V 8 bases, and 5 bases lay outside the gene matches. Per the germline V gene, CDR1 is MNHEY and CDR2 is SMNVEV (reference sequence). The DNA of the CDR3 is TGTGCCAGCCTCCCACTAGCGGGAGGGTACGAGCAGTACTTC. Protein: CASLPLAGGYEQYF.

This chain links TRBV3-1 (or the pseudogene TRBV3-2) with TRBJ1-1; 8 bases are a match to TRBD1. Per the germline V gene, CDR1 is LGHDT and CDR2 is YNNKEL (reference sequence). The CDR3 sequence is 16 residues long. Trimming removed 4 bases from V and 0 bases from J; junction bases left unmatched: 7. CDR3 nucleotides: TGTGCCAGCAGCCCTGGATGGACAGGGATGAACACTGAAGCTTTCTTT. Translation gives CASSPGWTGMNTEAFF.

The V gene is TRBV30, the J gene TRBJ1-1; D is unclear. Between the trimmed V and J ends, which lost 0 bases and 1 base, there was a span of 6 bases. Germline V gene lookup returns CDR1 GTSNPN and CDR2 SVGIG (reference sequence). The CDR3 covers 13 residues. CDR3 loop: CAWSVRGNTEAFF. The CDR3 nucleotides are TGTGCCTGGAGTGTACGGGGGAACACTGAAGCTTTCTTT.

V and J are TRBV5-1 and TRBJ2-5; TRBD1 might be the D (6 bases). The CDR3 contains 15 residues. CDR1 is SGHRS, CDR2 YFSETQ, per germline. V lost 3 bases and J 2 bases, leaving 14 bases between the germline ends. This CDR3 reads CASSSSERGQETQYF. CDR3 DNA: TGCGCCAGCAGCTCAAGTGAAAGGGGGCAAGAGACCCAGTACTTC. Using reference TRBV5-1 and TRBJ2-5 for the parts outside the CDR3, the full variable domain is KAGVTQTPRYLIKTRGQQVTLSCSPISGHRSVSWYQQTPGQGLQFLFEYFSETQRNKGNFPGRFSGRQFSNSRSEMNVSTLELGDSALYLCASSSSERGQETQYFGPGTRLLVL.

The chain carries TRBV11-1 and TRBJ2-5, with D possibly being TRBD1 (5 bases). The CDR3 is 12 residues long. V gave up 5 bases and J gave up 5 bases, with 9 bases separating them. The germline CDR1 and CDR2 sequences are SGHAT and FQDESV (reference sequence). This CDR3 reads CASSRQKETQYF. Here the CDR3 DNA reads TGTGCCAGCAGCAGACAGAAGGAGACCCAGTACTTC. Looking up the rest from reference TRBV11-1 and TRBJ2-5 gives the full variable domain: EAEVAQSPRYKITEKSQAVAFWCDPISGHATLYWYRQILGQGPELLVQFQDESVVDDSQLPKDRFSAERLKGVDSTLKIQPAELGDSAMYLCASSRQKETQYFGPGTRLLVL.

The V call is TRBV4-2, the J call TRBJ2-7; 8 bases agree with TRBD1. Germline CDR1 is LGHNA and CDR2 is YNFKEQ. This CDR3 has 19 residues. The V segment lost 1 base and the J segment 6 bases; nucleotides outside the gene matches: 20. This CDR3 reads CASSQGLVAGQGAGVEQYF. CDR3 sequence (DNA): TGTGCCAGCAGCCAAGGTCTCGTGGCGGGGCAGGGGGCGGGTGTCGAGCAGTACTTC.

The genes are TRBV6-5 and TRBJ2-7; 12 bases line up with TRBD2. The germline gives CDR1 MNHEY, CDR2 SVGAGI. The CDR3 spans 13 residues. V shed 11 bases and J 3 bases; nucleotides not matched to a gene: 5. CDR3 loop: CAGQTSGGYEQYF. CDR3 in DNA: TGTGCCGGACAGACTAGCGGGGGCTACGAGCAGTACTTC.

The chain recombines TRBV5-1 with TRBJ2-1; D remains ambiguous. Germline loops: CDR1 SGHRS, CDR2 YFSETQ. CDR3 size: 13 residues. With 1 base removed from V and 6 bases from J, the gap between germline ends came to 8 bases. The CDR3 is CASSLLSSNEQFF. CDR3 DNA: TGCGCCAGCAGCTTGCTTTCTAGCAATGAGCAGTTCTTC.

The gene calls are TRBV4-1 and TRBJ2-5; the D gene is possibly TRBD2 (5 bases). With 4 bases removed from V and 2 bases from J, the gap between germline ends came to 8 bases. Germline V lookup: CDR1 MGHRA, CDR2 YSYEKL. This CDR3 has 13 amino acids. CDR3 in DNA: TGCGCCAGCAGCCTCGGACTGCAAGAGACCCAGTACTTC. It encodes CASSLGLQETQYF.

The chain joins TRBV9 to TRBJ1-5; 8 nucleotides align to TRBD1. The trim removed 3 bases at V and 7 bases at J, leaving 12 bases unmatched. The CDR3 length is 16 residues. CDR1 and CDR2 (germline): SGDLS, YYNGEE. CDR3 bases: TGTGCCAGCAGCGCCCAGGGACAGGTCCATGGACAGCCCCAGCATTTT. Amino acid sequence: CASSAQGQVHGQPQHF.

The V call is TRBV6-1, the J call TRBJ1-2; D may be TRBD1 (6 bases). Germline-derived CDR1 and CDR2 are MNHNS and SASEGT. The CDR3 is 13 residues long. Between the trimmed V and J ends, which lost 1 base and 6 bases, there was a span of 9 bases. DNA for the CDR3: TGTGCCAGCAGTGAAGACAGGGCAAATGGCTACACCTTC. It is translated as CASSEDRANGYTF.

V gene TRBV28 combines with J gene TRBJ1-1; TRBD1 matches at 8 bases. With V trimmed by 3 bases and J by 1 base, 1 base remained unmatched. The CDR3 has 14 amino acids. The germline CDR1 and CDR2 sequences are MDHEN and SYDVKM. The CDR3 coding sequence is TGTGCCAGCAGTTTTGGGACAGGGAACACTGAAGCTTTCTTT. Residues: CASSFGTGNTEAFF.

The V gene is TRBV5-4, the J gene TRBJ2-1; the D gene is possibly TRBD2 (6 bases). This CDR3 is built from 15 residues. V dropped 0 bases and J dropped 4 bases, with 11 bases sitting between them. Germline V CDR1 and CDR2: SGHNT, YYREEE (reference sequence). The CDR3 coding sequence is TGTGCCAGCAGCTTGGATAGCGGTCCGTACAATGAGCAGTTCTTC. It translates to CASSLDSGPYNEQFF.

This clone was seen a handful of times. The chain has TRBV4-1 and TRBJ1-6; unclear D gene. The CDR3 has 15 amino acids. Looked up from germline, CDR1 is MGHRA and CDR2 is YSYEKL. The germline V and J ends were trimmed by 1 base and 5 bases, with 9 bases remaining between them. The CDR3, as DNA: TGCGCCAGCAGCCAAGGTCAGGTGGATAATTCACCCCTCCACTTT. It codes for CASSQGQVDNSPLHF.

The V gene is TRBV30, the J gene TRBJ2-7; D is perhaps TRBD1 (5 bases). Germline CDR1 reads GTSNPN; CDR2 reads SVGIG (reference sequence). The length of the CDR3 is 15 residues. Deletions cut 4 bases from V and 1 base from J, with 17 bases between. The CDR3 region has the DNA TGTGCCTGGACCCGCCTAGGGGTTCCTTCCTACGAGCAGTACTTC. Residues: CAWTRLGVPSYEQYF. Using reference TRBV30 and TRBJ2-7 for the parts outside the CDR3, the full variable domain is SQTIHQWPATLVQPVGSPLSLECTVEGTSNPNLYWYRQAAGRGLQLLFYSVGIGQISSEVPQNLSASRPQDRQFILSSKKLLLSDSGFYLCAWTRLGVPSYEQYFGPGTRLTVT.

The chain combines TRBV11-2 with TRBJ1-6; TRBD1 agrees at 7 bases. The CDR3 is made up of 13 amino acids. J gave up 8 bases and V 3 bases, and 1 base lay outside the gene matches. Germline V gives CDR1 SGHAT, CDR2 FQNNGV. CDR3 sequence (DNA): TGTGCCAGCAGCTTGCAGGGGGATTCACCCCTCCACTTT. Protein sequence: CASSLQGDSPLHF.

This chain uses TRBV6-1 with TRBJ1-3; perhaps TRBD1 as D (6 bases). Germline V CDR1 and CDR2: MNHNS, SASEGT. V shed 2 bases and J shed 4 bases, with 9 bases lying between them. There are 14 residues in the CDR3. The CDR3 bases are TGTGCCAGCAGTGAAAGGGGGTCCGGAAACACCATATATTTT. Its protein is CASSERGSGNTIYF.

CDR3 nucleotides: TGTGCCAGCAGCTCGGACAGGGTAAATACGCAGTATTTT. Encoded protein: CASSSDRVNTQYF. V usage is TRBV11-1 and J usage is TRBJ2-3, with 8 positions matching TRBD1. Germline trimming cut 4 bases from V and 7 bases from J; bases unmatched to any gene: 4. The germline gives CDR1 SGHAT, CDR2 FQDESV (reference sequence). This CDR3 has 13 amino acids.

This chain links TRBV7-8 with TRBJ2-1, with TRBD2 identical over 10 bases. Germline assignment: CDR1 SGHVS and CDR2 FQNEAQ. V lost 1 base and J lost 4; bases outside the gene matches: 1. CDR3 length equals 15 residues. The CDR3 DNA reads TGTGCCAGCAGCTTAGGTAGCGGGGGGTACAATGAGCAGTTCTTC. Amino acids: CASSLGSGGYNEQFF.

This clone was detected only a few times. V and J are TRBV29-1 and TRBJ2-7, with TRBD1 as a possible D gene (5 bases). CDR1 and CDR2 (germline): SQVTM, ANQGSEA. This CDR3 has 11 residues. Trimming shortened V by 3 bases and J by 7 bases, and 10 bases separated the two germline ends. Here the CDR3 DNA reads TGCAGCGTTGACCAGGGTAGGGAGCAGTACTTC. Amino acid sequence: CSVDQGREQYF.

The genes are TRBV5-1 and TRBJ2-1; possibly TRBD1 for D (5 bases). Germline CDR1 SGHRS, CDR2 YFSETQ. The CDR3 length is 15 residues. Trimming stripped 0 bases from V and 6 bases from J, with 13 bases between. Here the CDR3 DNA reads TGCGCCAGCAGCTTGGAAGGGGCCTTGGGCAATGAGCAGTTCTTC. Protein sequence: CASSLEGALGNEQFF.

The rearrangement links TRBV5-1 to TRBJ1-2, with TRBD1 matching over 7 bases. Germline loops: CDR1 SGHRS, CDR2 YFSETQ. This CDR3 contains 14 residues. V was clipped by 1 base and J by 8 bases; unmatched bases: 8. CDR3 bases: TGCGCCAGCAGCTTGCAAGGGACAGAAGGCGGCTACACCTTC. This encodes CASSLQGTEGGYTF.

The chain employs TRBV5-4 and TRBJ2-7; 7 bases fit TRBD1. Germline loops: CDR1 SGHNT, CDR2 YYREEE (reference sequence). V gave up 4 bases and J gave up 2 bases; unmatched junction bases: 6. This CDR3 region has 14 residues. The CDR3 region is CASSRWTGPYEQYF. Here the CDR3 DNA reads TGTGCCAGCAGCCGCTGGACAGGCCCCTACGAGCAGTACTTC.

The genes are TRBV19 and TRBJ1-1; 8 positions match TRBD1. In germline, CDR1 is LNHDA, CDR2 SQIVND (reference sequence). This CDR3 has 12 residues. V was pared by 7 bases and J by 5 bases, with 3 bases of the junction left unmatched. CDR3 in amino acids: CASNRQGTEAFF. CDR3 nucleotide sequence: TGTGCCAGTAATCGACAGGGGACTGAAGCTTTCTTT.

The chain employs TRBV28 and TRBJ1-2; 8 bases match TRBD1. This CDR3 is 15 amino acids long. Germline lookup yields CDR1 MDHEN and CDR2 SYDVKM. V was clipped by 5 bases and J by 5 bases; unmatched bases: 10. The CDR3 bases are TGTGCCAGCAGTCCTCCCCAAAGGACAGGGTATGGCTACACCTTC. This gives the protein CASSPPQRTGYGYTF.